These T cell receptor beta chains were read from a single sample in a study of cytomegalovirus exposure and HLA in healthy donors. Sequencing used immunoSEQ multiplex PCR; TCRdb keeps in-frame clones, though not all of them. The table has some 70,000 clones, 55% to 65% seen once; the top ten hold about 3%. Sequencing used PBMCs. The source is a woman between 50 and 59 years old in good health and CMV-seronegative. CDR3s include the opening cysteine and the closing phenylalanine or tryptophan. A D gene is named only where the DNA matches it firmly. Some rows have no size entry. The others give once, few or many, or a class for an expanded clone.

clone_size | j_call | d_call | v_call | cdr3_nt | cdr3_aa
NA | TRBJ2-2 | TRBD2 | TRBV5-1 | TGCGCCAGCAGCGCGCCGGGACTAGCGGGAAGCGGGGAGCTGTTTTTT | CASSAPGLAGSGELFF
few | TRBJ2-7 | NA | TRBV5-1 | TGCGCCAGCAGCTTGGCCCCCAGCAGGGACTCCTACGAGCAGTACTTC | CASSLAPSRDSYEQYF
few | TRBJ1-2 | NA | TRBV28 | TGTGCCAGCAGGTTAGGACAACAGATAAACTATGGCTACACCTTC | CASRLGQQINYGYTF
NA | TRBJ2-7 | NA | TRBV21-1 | TGTGCCAGCAGCAAAGAGCCAGGGGGAACCTACGAGCAGTACTTC | CASSKEPGGTYEQYF
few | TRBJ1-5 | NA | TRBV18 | TGTGCCAGCTCACCCACCAGGGATCAGCCCCAGCATTTT | CASSPTRDQPQHF
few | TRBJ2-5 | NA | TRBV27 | TGTGCCAGCAGTGGAGTAGGGGACAAAGAGACCCAGTACTTC | CASSGVGDKETQYF
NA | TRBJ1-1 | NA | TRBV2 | TGTGCCAGCAGTTGGCCAGTGGTGAACACTGAAGCTTTCTTT | CASSWPVVNTEAFF
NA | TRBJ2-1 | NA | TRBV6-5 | TGTGCCAGCAGTTACTCCCCTTCCCCCCTGTACAATGAGCAGTTCTTC | CASSYSPSPLYNEQFF
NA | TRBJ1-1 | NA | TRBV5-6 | TGTGCCAGCAGCTTGTCACCCAACGAGGGAGCTTTCTTT | CASSLSPNEGAFF
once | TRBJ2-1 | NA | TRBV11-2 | TGTGCCAGCAGCTCCGGTGGAGTAAGTGAGCAGTTCTTC | CASSSGGVSEQFF
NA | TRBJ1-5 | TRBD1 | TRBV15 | TGTGCCACCAGCAGTTGGACAGGGGGTTTCAATCAGCCCCAGCATTTT | CATSSWTGGFNQPQHF
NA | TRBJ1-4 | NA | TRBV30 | TGTGCCTGGAGTGCCCCGAACTTAAAGAGTGAAAAACTGTTTTTT | CAWSAPNLKSEKLFF
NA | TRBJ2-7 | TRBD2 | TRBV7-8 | TGTGCCAGCAGCTTGGGTCTAGCGGAATACTACGAGCAGTACTTC | CASSLGLAEYYEQYF
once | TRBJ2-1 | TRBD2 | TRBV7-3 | TGTGCCAGCAGGCTTAGCGGGAGGGCCTATGAGCAGTTCTTC | CASRLSGRAYEQFF